These T cell receptor beta chains were read from a single sample in a study of beta chain features in type 1 diabetes. Clones were read by immunoSEQ multiplex PCR, and TCRdb kept only the in-frame ones, dropping some. The table lists around 250,000 clones, approximately 15% of them singletons, with roughly 0.019% in the top ten. Sequenced input: naive CD4+ T cells from blood. The receptor set was obtained from a young man with type 1 diabetes. The CDR3 runs from the conserved cysteine through the conserved F or W. The order of the fields is D gene, J gene, V gene, clone size, CDR3 DNA, CDR3 protein. A D gene is named only where the DNA matches it firmly. Clone size is shown for a subset of rows, as once, few, many or a class of expanded clone.

>TRBD2|TRBJ2-2|TRBV5-1|-
TGCGCCAGCAGCTGGGAGGGAGGCGGCACCGGGGAGCTGTTTTTT
CASSWEGGGTGELFF
>-|TRBJ1-2|TRBV11-2|-
TGTGCCAGCAGCCCGCGTGCGCTCCCCTATGGCTACACCTTC
CASSPRALPYGYTF
>-|TRBJ2-1|TRBV5-6|few
TGTGCCAGCAGCTTGGATGGGGAGGCCCCCCGGAATGAGCAGTTCTTC
CASSLDGEAPRNEQFF
>-|TRBJ2-5|TRBV30|few
TGTGCCTGGACCCGAGTCGGAGAGACCCAGTACTTC
CAWTRVGETQYF
>TRBD1|TRBJ2-3|TRBV9|-
TGTGCCAGCAGCGTGGCAGGGGGCTTGAGTACAGATACGCAGTATTTT
CASSVAGGLSTDTQYF
>-|TRBJ2-7|TRBV20-1|few
TGCAGTGCTAGACGGGTAAACGAGCAGTACTTC
CSARRVNEQYF
>TRBD2|TRBJ2-1|TRBV7-2|few
TGTGCCAGCAGCTTATCTGGGACTAGCGGAGCCCCCCAGTTCTTC
CASSLSGTSGAPQFF
>-|TRBJ1-1|TRBV14|few
TGTGCCAGCAGCCCAACAGGGCTGAATGAAGCTTTCTTT
CASSPTGLNEAFF
>-|TRBJ1-6|TRBV29-1|-
TGCAGCTATAATAATTCACCCCTCCACTTT
CSYNNSPLHF
>-|TRBJ2-5|TRBV27|few
TGTGCCAGCAGTCCCGCGGGTCCTGGCATCGAGACCCAGTACTTC
CASSPAGPGIETQYF
>-|TRBJ2-2|TRBV10-3|-
TGTGCCATCAGCGCCCACCGGGACAATCCCGGGGAGCTGTTTTTT
CAISAHRDNPGELFF
>TRBD2|TRBJ2-5|TRBV19|-
TGTGCCAGTAGTACCCAACAGGGAAGCGGGGGGACCCAGTACTTC
CASSTQQGSGGTQYF
>-|TRBJ2-1|TRBV19|-
TGTGCCAGTAGTGGCGGGCGGAATGAGCAGTTCTTC
CASSGGRNEQFF
>-|TRBJ2-5|TRBV12-5|few
TGTGCTAGTGGTTCGGGACTCCCCCAAGAGACCCAGTACTTC
CASGSGLPQETQYF
>-|TRBJ1-2|TRBV5-6|-
TGTGCCAGCAGCTTGGATCCGGCCGGAGGCTATGGCTACACCTTC
CASSLDPAGGYGYTF
>-|TRBJ1-5|TRBV19|-
TGTGCCAGTAGTCGGCGGGATCAGCCCCAGCATTTT
CASSRRDQPQHF
>TRBD2|TRBJ2-3|TRBV27|-
TGTGCCAGCAGTTTATGGAACGGGAGGACAGATACGCAGTATTTT
CASSLWNGRTDTQYF
>-|TRBJ1-2|TRBV5-1|-
TGCGCCAGCAGCTTGTCTCAGGATGGCTACACCTTC
CASSLSQDGYTF
>-|TRBJ2-7|TRBV5-1|-
TGCGCCAGCAGCTTGGCTGGTGCCAGAGGAGGGGCCTACGAGCAGTACTTC
CASSLAGARGGAYEQYF
>TRBD1|TRBJ2-3|TRBV29-1|few
TGCAGCGTTGAATCTTTGGGACAGGGGGAAGATACGCAGTATTTT
CSVESLGQGEDTQYF
>TRBD1|TRBJ1-5|TRBV9|-
TGTGCCAGCAGCGTAGGCGGGACAGGGGATCAGCCCCAGCATTTT
CASSVGGTGDQPQHF
>TRBD2|TRBJ2-5|TRBV14|few
TGTGCCAGCAGCCAAGGTGGGACTAGGAATCTGTACCAAGAGACCCAGTACTTC
CASSQGGTRNLYQETQYF
>TRBD2|TRBJ2-5|TRBV5-1|few
TGCGCCAGCAGCGGGGGACTAGAGGGAGAGACCCAGTACTTC
CASSGGLEGETQYF
>-|TRBJ2-5|TRBV5-4|few
TGTGCCAGCAGCTTTACAGGCGCTTCGTACCAAGAGACCCAGTACTTC
CASSFTGASYQETQYF
>TRBD1|TRBJ2-2|TRBV6-1|few
TGTGCCAGCAGACATACAGGGGCGCGGGAGCTGTTTTTT
CASRHTGARELFF
>-|TRBJ2-1|TRBV5-1|-
TGCGCCAGCAGTTTTAACAATGAGCAGTTCTTC
CASSFNNEQFF
>TRBD1|TRBJ1-2|TRBV4-1|-
TGCGCCAGCAGCCCAATGAGTCAGGGGGCACGGGGCTACACCTTC
CASSPMSQGARGYTF
>-|TRBJ2-7|TRBV5-1|few
TGCGCCAGCAGCTCCCGAGGCGCTTACGAGCAGTACTTC
CASSSRGAYEQYF
>-|TRBJ2-7|TRBV2|few
TGTGCCAGCAGACCGGGACATCGGATGGTGGAAGAGCAGTACTTC
CASRPGHRMVEEQYF
>-|TRBJ2-5|TRBV7-8|few
TGTGCCAGCAGTCGGGACTCCTTGTGGGAGACCCAGTACTTC
CASSRDSLWETQYF
>TRBD1|TRBJ2-7|TRBV6-1|-
TGTGCCAGCACCCGGGACAGGGGCTACGAGCAGTACTTC
CASTRDRGYEQYF
>-|TRBJ2-3|TRBV5-1|-
TGCGCCAGCAGCTTGGGGGGGCAACGGACAGATACGCAGTATTTT
CASSLGGQRTDTQYF
>-|TRBJ1-4|TRBV5-1|-
TGCGCCAGCAGCTTTGGGACAACTCCCGGCACTAATGAAAAACTGTTTTTT
CASSFGTTPGTNEKLFF
>-|TRBJ2-5|TRBV6-4|-
TGTGCCAGCAGTGCCCACGGGGGGCCGCCAGAGACCCAGTACTTC
CASSAHGGPPETQYF
>TRBD1|TRBJ1-4|TRBV29-1|-
TGCAGCGTGGGGATAGAGACAGGGGTTCAAGGCAAACTGTTTTTT
CSVGIETGVQGKLFF